This T cell receptor beta chain came from a study of blood T cell repertoires in COVID-19. About the research overall: Researchers got acute and convalescent COVID-19 samples from the United States, Italy and Spain. T cells, B-cell-depleted T cells, or PBMCs provided the cDNA or gDNA that served as material.

How the authors handled the data: It was from reference gene primer amplification that nucleated cell counts were estimated. Using immunoSEQ multiplex PCR, the repertoire was profiled, and TCRdb retains in-frame clones only, with some absent. That table supplies the V and J calls and clone size; D and trimming were determined from the DNA. The data contain about 250,000 clones, around 85% of them seen just once; the ten biggest clones take up 7.9%. Trimming cost V 10 bases and J 5 bases; bases outside gene matches: 10. This CDR3 is 13 amino acids long. Germline-derived CDR1 and CDR2 are SNHLY and FYNNEI.

Source material: peripheral blood. The sequence came from a woman of 80 years or more with acute or convalescent COVID-19. V gene TRBV2 combines with J gene TRBJ2-7; 8 positions match TRBD2. CDR3: CAKAGAVGDEQYF. CDR3 coding DNA: TGTGCCAAAGCGGGAGCGGTCGGGGACGAGCAGTACTTC.